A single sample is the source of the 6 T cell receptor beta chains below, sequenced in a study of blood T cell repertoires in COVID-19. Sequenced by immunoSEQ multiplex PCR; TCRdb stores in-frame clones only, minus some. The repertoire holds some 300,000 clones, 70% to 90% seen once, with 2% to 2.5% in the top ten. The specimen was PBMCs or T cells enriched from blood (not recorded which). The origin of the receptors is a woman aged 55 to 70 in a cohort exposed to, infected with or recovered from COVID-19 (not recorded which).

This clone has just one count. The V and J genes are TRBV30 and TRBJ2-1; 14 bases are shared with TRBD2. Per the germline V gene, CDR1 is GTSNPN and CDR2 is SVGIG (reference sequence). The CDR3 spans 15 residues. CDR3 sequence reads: CARTSGGIAYNEQFF. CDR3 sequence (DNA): TGTGCTCGGACTAGCGGGGGGATAGCCTACAATGAGCAGTTCTTC.

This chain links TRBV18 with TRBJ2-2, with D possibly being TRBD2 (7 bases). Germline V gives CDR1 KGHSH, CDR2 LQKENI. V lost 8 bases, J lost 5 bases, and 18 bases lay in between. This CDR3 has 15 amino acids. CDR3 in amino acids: CASLPGAGRTGELFF. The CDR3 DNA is TGTGCCAGCCTCCCAGGGGCCGGGAGGACCGGGGAGCTGTTTTTT.

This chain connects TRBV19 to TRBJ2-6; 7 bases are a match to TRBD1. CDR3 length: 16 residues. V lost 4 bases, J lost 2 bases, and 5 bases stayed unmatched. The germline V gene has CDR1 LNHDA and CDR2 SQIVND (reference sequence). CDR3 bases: TGTGCCAGTAGTAGACAGGGATCAGCTGGGGCCAACGTCCTGACTTTC. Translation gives CASSRQGSAGANVLTF.

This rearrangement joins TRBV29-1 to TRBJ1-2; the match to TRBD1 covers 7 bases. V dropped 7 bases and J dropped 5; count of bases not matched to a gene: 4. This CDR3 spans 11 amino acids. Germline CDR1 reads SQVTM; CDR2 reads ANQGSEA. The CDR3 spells CSGSGGYGYTF. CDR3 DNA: TGCAGCGGTTCAGGGGGGTATGGCTACACCTTC. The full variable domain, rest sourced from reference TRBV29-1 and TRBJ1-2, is SAVISQKPSRDICQRGTSLTIQCQVDSQVTMMFWYRQQPGQSLTLIATANQGSEATYESGFVIDKFPISRPNLTFSTLTVSNMSPEDSSIYLCSGSGGYGYTFGSGTRLTVV.

The CDR3 reads CSASLGQFNEKLFF. CDR3 sequence (DNA): TGCAGTGCTAGTTTGGGACAGTTTAATGAAAAACTGTTTTTT. The chain links TRBV20-1 to TRBJ1-4, with 7 bases that match TRBD1. Germline values: CDR1 DFQATT, CDR2 SNEGSKA (reference sequence). This CDR3 spans 14 amino acids. V was pared by 3 bases and J by 4 bases, with 5 bases of the junction left unmatched.

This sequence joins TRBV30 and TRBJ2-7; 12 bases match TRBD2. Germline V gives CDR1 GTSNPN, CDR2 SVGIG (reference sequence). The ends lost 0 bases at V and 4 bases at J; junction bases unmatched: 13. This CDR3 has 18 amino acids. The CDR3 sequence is CAWSVVRTSGTHPYEQYF. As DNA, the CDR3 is TGTGCCTGGAGTGTAGTCAGGACTAGCGGGACCCATCCATACGAGCAGTACTTC.